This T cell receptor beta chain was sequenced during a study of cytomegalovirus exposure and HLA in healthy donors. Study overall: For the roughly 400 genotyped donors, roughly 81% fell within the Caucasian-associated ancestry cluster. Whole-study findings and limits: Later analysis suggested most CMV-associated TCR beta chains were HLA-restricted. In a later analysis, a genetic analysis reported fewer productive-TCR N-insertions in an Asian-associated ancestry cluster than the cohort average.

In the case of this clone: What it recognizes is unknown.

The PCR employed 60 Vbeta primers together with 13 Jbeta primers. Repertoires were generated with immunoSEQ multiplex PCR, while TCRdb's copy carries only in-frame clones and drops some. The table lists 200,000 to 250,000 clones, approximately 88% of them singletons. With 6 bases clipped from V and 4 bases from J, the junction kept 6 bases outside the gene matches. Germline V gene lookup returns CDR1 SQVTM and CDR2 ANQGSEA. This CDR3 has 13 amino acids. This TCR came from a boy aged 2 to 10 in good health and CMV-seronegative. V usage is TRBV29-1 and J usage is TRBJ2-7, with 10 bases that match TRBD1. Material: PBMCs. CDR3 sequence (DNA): TGCAGCGTCGGACAGGGGGAGTGGTACGAGCAGTACTTC. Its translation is CSVGQGEWYEQYF.